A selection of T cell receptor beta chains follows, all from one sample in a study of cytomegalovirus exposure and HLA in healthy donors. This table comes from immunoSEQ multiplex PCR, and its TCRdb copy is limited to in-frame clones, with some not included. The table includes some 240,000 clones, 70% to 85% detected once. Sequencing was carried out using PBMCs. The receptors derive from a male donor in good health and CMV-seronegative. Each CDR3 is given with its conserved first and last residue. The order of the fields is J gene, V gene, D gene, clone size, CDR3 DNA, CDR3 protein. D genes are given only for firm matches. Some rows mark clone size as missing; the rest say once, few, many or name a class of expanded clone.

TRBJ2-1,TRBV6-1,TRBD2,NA,TGTGCCAGCAGTGGCCCACGGGGGGATGAGCAGTTCTTC,CASSGPRGDEQFF
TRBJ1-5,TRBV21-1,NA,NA,TGTGCCAGCAGCATACGACAGGGAGCTGCTCAGCCCCAGCATTTT,CASSIRQGAAQPQHF
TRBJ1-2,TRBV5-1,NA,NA,TGCGCCAGCAGCTTGGGAGGGGGATATGGCTACACCTTC,CASSLGGGYGYTF
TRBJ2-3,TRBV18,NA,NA,TGTGCCAGCTCACCACTAGCGGTTAGCACAGATACGCAGTATTTT,CASSPLAVSTDTQYF
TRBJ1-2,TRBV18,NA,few,TGTGCCAGCTCATCCATGAAACAGGGTCCCCCGTATGGCTACACCTTC,CASSSMKQGPPYGYTF
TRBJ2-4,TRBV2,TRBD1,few,TGTGCCAGCAGGAAGACAGGGTCAAGCGAAAACATTCAGTACTTC,CASRKTGSSENIQYF
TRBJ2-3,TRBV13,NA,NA,TGTGCCAGCAGCTTAAAGGGGATCCCAAGCACAGATACGCAGTATTTT,CASSLKGIPSTDTQYF
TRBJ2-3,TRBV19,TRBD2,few,TGTGCCAGTAGTGCGTTTAGCGGGAACACAGATACGCAGTATTTT,CASSAFSGNTDTQYF
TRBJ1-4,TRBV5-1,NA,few,TGCGCCAGCAGCTTGTACGGAGCTAATGAAAAACTGTTTTTT,CASSLYGANEKLFF
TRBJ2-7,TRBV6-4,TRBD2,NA,TGTGCCAGCGCGCGGGAGGAGGGCTACGAGCAGTACTTC,CASAREEGYEQYF
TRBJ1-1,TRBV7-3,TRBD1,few,TGTGCCAGCAGCTTTGGGACAGAGAACACTGAAGCTTTCTTT,CASSFGTENTEAFF
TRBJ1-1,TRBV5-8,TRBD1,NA,TGTGCCAGCAGCCCCAGGGACAGGGGTAGAGTGGAGGCTTTCTTT,CASSPRDRGRVEAFF
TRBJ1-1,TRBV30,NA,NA,TGTGCCTGGGAATTACAGGGTAAAGACACTGAAGCTTTCTTT,CAWELQGKDTEAFF
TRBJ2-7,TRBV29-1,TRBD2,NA,TGCAGCGTTGTATCGGGCGGGAGAGCCCTCTACGAGCAGTACTTC,CSVVSGGRALYEQYF
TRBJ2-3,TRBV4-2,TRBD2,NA,TGTGCCAGCAGCCAAGTAAAAGCGGGAGGGAGCCCAGATACGCAGTATTTT,CASSQVKAGGSPDTQYF
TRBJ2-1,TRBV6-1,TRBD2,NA,TGTGCCAGCAGTGAAGGGGGACTAGGATTTAACAATGAGCAGTTCTTC,CASSEGGLGFNNEQFF
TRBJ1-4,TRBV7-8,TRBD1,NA,TGTGCCAGCAGTCGGGACAGGGCGGGCGACGAAAAACTGTTTTTT,CASSRDRAGDEKLFF
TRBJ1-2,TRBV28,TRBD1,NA,TGTGCCAGCAGTTTTCAGGACAGGGGGAGTGGCTACACCTTC,CASSFQDRGSGYTF
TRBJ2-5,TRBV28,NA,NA,TGTGCCAGCAGTCCACAGGGACGGGAGACCCAGTACTTC,CASSPQGRETQYF
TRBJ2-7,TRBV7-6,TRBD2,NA,TGTGCCAGCAGCTTAGGGACTAGCGGGAGTAACTACGAGCAGTACTTC,CASSLGTSGSNYEQYF
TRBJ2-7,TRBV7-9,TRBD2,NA,TGTGCCAGCAGCCAACGTAGCGGGAGGCAAACCTACGAGCAGTACTTC,CASSQRSGRQTYEQYF
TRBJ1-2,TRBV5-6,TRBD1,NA,TGTGCCAGCACGACAGGGGACGACTATGGCTACACCTTC,CASTTGDDYGYTF
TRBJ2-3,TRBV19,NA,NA,TGTGCCAGTAGTAAAGTCGGGATCGGGGGGCGCGGAGATACGCAGTATTTT,CASSKVGIGGRGDTQYF
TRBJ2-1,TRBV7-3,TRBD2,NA,TGTGCCAGCAGCTCCCGAGTAGCGGGGTCCAATGAGCAGTTCTTC,CASSSRVAGSNEQFF
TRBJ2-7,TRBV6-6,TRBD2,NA,TGTGCCAGCAGCTCCGTAGCGGGAGTAGGCTCCTACGAGCAGTACTTC,CASSSVAGVGSYEQYF
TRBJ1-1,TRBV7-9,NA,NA,TGTGCCAGCAGCTCTCACACTGAAGCTTTCTTT,CASSSHTEAFF
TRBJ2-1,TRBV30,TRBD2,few,TGTGCCTGGGGACTAGCGGGAGTAAAGACCAATGAGCAGTTCTTC,CAWGLAGVKTNEQFF
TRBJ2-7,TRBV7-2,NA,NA,TGTGCCAGCAGCTCCATAGCGGCAACCTACGAGCAGTACTTC,CASSSIAATYEQYF
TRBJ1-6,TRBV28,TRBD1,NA,TGTGCCAGCAGTTGGGGACAGGCCTTCAAAACCCTCCACTTT,CASSWGQAFKTLHF
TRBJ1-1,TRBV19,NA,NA,TGTGCCAGTAGTATAGAGGGCACTTTGAACACTGAAGCTTTCTTT,CASSIEGTLNTEAFF